This TCR beta chain was retrieved from a study of post-analysis software for immune sequencing data. Looking at the study overall: Disease trajectories encompassed relapsing-remitting, secondary progressive and progressive-relapsing multiple sclerosis. Study-wide findings and caveats: Batch-matched samples strongly co-clustered by F measure. In patients, five or six TRBV segments were more frequent than in controls, with TRBV5-6, TRBV5-1 and TRBV20-1 among them.

The germline CDR1 and CDR2 sequences are MNHEY and SVGEGT. CDR3 length: 14 amino acids. Trimming cost V 7 bases and J 2 bases, with 13 bases left between them. As for this clonotype: Its specificity is not known.

Presence of unique molecular identifiers characterized the TCR beta cDNA libraries. Some 450,000 cDNA molecules were recovered from an input of 1 to 10 million T cells. TCRdb reanalysed the PCR reads using MiXCR and keeps one entry per CDR3 protein. The table records a few hundred thousand distinct CDR3 sequences, around 40% of them present only once. This sequence originates from a girl between 5 and 17 years old with multiple sclerosis. Sequenced: blood. This chain links TRBV6-2 or TRBV6-3 with TRBJ2-3; the D gene could be TRBD1 or TRBD2 (6 bases each). In DNA form, the CDR3 reads TGTGCCAGCAACCGAGGGGGGACCACAGATACGCAGTATTTT. Its protein is CASNRGGTTDTQYF.